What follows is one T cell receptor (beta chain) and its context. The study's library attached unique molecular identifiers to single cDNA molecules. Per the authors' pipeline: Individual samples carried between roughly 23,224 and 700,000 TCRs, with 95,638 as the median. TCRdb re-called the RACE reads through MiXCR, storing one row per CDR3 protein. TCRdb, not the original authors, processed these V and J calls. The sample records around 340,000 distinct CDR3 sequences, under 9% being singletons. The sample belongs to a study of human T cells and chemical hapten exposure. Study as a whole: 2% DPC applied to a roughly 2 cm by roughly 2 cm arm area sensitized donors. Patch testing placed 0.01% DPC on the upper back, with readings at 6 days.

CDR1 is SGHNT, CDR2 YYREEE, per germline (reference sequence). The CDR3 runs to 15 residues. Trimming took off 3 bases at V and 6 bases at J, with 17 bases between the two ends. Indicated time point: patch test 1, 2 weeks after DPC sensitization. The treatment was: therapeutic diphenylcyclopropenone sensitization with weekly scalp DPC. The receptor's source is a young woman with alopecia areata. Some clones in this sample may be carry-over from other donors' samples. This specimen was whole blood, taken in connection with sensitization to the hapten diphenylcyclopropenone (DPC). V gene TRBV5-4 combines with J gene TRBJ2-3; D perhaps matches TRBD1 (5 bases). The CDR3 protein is CASSSTDQFGDTQYF. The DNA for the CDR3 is TGTGCCAGCAGCTCGACAGACCAATTTGGGGATACGCAGTATTTT.